The present T cell receptor (beta chain) was sequenced within a study of CXCR3-negative and CXCR3-positive naive CD8 T cells. Study overall: Each library held about 1.5 +/- 0.3 million TRB reads, about 140 million in total.

The CDR3 sequence is 16 residues long. The germline CDR1 and CDR2 sequences are SGHAT and FQDESV (reference sequence). As for this clonotype: Its matching antigen is unknown.

The authors prepared UMI-labeled TRB cDNA libraries by 5' RACE. TCRdb reprocessed the 5' RACE reads, with one entry per CDR3 protein and no DNA. The sample data list around 88,000 distinct CDR3 sequences. The study's findings and limits: Diversity in memory CD8+ cells fell much lower than the comparably high levels seen in both naive subsets. Naive cells positive for CXCR3 carried more hydrophobic TRB CDR3s than CXCR3-negative ones.

This receptor was obtained from a human donor in good health. Some clones in this sample may be carry-over from other donors' samples. The sequencing input was naive CXCR3+ CD8+ T cells from blood. The subset here: CD45RO-CCR7+CD27+CD95- naive CD8+ T cells expressing CXCR3 (TNR3+). The V gene is TRBV11-1, the J gene TRBJ2-7; TCRdb selects TRBD1, and the lack of DNA leaves this call unchecked. The CDR3 loop is CASSLVAGLSHYEQYF. The variable domain in full, completed from reference TRBV11-1 and TRBJ2-7, reads EAEVAQSPRYKITEKSQAVAFWCDPISGHATLYWYRQILGQGPELLVQFQDESVVDDSQLPKDRFSAERLKGVDSTLKIQPAELGDSAMYLCASSLVAGLSHYEQYFGPGTRLTVT.